The present entry profiles one T cell receptor (beta chain) with its context. Profiling relied on immunoSEQ multiplex PCR, and the TCRdb table lists in-frame clones only, not all of them. The data hold around 130,000 clones, with around 94% observed a single time. Between the trimmed V and J ends, which lost 6 bases and 0 bases, there was a span of 19 bases. The CDR3 is made up of 17 amino acids. Germline V gene lookup returns CDR1 PRHDT and CDR2 FYEKMQ (reference sequence). This sample was included in a study of T cell responses to AZD1222 COVID-19 vaccine. The material was peripheral blood, obtained on day 0 of AZD1222 vaccination. This chain uses TRBV13 with TRBJ2-3, with D maybe TRBD2 (6 bases). The receptor was isolated from an adult in good health. The CDR3 reads CASSPTLRGYSTDTQYF. In DNA, the CDR3 is TGTGCCAGCAGTCCAACTTTGCGGGGTTATAGCACAGATACGCAGTATTTT.